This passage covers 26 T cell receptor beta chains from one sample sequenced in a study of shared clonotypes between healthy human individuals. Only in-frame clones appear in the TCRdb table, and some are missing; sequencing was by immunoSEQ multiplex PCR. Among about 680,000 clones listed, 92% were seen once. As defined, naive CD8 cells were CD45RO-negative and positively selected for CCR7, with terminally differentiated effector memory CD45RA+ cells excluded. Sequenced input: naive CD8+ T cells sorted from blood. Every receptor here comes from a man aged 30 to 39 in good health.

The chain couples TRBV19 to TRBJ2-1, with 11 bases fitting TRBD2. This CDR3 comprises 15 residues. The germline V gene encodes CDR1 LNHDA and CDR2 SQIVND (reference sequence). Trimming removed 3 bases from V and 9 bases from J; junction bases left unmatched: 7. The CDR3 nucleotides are TGTGCCAGTAGTATTACTAGCGGGAGATATAGTGAGCAGTTCTTC. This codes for CASSITSGRYSEQFF.

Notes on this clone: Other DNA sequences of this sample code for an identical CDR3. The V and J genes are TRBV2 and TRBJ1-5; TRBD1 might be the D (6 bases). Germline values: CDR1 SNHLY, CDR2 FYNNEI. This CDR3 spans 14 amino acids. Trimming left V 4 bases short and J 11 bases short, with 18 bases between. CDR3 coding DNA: TGTGCCAGCAGTGGTTTTGAGGGGGGTCGGGCCCAGCATTTT. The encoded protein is CASSGFEGGRAQHF.

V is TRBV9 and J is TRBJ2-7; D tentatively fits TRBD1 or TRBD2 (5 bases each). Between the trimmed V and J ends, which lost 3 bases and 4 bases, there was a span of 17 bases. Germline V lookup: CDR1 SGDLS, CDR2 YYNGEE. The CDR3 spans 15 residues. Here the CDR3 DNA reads TGTGCCAGCAGCGGTTCGGGACCGATAGAATACGAGCAGTACTTC. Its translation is CASSGSGPIEYEQYF. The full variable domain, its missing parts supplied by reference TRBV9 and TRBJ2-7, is DSGVTQTPKHLITATGQRVTLRCSPRSGDLSVYWYQQSLDQGLQFLIQYYNGEERAKGNILERFSAQQFPDLHSELNLSSLELGDSALYFCASSGSGPIEYEQYFGPGTRLTVT.

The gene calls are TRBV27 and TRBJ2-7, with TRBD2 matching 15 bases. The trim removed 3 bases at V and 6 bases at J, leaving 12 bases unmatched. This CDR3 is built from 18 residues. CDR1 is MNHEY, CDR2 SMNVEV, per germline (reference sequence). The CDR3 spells CASSFQVGLAGGKSEQYF. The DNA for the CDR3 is TGTGCCAGCAGTTTCCAGGTCGGACTAGCGGGAGGGAAGAGCGAGCAGTACTTC.

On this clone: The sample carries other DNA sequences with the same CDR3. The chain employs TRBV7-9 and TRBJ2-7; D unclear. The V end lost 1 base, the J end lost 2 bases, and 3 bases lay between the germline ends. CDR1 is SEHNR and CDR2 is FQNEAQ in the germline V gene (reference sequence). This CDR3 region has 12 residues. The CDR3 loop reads CASSLVTYEQYF. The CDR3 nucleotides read TGTGCCAGCAGCTTAGTAACCTACGAGCAGTACTTC.

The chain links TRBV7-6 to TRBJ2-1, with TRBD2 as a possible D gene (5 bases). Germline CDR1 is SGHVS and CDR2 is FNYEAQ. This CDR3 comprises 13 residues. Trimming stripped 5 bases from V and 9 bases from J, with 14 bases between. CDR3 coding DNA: TGTGCCAGCAGCCCAGCGGAGGAGAGTGAGCAGTTCTTC. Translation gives CASSPAEESEQFF.

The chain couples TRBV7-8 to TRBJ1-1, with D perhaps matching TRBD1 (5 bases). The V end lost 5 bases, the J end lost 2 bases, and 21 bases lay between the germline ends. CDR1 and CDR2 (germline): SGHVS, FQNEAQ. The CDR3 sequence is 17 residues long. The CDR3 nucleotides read TGTGCCAGCAGCGCTCCCGCGGGCAGGGCTCTAAACACTGAAGCTTTCTTT. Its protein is CASSAPAGRALNTEAFF. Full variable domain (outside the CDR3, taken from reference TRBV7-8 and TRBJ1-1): GAGVSQSPRYKVAKRGQDVALRCDPISGHVSLFWYQQALGQGPEFLTYFQNEAQLDKSGLPSDRFFAERPEGSVSTLKIQRTQQEDSAVYLCASSAPAGRALNTEAFFGQGTRLTVV.

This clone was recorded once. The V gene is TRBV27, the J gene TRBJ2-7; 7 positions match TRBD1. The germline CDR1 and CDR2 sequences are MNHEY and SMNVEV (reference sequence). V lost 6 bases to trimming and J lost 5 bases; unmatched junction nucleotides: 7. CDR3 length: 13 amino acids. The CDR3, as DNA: TGTGCCAGCAGCATGGACAGGCGGCACGAGCAGTACTTC. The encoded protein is CASSMDRRHEQYF.

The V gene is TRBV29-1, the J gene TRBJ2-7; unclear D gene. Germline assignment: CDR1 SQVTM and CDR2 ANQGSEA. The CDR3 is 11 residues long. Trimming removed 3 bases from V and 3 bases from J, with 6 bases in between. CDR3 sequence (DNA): TGCAGCGTTGATACGGGCTACGAGCAGTACTTC. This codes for CSVDTGYEQYF.

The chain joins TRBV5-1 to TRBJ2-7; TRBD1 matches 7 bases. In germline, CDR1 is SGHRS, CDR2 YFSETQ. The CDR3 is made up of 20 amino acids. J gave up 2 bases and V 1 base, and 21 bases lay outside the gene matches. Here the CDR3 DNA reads TGCGCCAGCAGCTTGTGGATAAGAGGGACAGAACCGATTCGCACCTACGAGCAGTACTTC. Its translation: CASSLWIRGTEPIRTYEQYF.

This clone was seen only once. CDR3 coding DNA: TGTGCCAGCAGCCCAACCCGTGGGGCCGGACAGGGAAGAAACGAGCAGTACTTC. Amino acids: CASSPTRGAGQGRNEQYF. The chain recombines TRBV11-2 with TRBJ2-7; 8 nucleotides agree with TRBD1. This CDR3 contains 18 residues. CDR1 and CDR2 (germline): SGHAT, FQNNGV. Germline trimming cut 5 bases from V and 5 bases from J; bases unmatched to any gene: 20.

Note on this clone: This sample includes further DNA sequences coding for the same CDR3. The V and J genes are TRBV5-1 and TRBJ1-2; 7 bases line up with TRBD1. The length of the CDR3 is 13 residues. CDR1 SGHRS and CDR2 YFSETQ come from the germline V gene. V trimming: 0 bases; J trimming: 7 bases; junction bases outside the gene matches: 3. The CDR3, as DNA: TGCGCCAGCAGCTTGGGACAGGGAAGTGGCTACACCTTC. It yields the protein CASSLGQGSGYTF.

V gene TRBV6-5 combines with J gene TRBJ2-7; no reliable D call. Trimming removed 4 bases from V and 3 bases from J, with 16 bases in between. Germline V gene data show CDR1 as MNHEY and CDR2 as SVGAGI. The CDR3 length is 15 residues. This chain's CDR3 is CASSLPSSQIYEQYF. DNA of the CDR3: TGTGCCAGCAGTTTACCCAGCTCCCAAATCTACGAGCAGTACTTC.

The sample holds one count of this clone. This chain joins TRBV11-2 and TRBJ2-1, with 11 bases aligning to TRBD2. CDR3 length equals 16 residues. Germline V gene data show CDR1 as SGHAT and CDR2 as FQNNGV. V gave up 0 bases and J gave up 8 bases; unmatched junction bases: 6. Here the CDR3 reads CASSLDTSGSVDEQFF. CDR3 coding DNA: TGTGCCAGCAGCTTAGACACTAGCGGGAGTGTTGATGAGCAGTTCTTC.

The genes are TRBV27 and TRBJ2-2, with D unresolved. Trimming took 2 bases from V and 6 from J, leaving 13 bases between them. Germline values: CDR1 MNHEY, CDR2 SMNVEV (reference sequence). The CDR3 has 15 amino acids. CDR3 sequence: CASSLGPQTAGELFF. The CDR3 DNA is TGTGCCAGCAGTTTAGGACCACAGACCGCCGGGGAGCTGTTTTTT.

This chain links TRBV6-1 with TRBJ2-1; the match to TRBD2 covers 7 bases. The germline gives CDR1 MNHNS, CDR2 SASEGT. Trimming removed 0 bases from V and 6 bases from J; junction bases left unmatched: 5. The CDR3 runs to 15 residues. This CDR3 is CASSEAWEGLNEQFF. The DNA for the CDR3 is TGTGCCAGCAGTGAAGCGTGGGAGGGCCTCAATGAGCAGTTCTTC.

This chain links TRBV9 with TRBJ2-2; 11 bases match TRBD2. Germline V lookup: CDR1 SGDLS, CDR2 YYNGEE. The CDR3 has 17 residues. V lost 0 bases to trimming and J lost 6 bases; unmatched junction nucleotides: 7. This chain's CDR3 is CASSVEYSGRAAGELFF. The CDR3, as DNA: TGTGCCAGCAGCGTAGAGTATAGCGGGAGGGCCGCCGGGGAGCTGTTTTTT.

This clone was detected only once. CDR3 bases: TGCAGCGTTGAACTACGATACAATGAGCAGTTCTTC. This translates into CSVELRYNEQFF. The rearrangement uses TRBV29-1 and TRBJ2-1; no reliable D call. Per germline, CDR1 SQVTM and CDR2 ANQGSEA. CDR3 length equals 12 residues. V was clipped by 2 bases and J by 4 bases, with 6 bases between them.

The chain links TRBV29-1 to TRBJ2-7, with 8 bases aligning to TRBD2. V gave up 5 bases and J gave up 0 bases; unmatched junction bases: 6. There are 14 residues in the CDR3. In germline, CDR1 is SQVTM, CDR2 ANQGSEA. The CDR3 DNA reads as TGCAGCGTTACACTAGCGGACCACTCCTACGAGCAGTACTTC. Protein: CSVTLADHSYEQYF.

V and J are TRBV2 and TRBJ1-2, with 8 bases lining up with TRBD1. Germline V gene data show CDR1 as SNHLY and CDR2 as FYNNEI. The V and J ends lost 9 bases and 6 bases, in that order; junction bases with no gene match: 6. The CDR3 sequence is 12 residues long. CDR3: CASMDRVDGYTF. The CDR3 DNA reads TGTGCCAGTATGGACAGGGTCGATGGCTACACCTTC.

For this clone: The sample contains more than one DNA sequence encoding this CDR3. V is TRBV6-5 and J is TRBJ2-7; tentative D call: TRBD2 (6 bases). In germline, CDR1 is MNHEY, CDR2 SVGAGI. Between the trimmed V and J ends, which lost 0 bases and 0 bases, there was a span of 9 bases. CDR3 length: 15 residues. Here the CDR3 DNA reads TGTGCCAGCAGTTACTCGGGGGGAAGCTCCTACGAGCAGTACTTC. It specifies CASSYSGGSSYEQYF.

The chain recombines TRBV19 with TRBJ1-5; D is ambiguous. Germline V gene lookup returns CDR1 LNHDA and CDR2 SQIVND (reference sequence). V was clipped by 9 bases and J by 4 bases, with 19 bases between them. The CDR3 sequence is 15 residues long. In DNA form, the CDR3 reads TGTGCCAGCAAGACCCTTCAGTTATTTAATCAGCCCCAGCATTTT. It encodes CASKTLQLFNQPQHF.

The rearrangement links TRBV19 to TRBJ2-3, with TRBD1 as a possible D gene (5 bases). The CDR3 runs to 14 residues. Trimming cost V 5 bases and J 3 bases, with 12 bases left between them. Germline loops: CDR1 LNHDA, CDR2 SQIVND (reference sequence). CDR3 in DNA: TGTGCCAGTAGTCTTCGACAGTTAACAGATACGCAGTATTTT. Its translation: CASSLRQLTDTQYF.

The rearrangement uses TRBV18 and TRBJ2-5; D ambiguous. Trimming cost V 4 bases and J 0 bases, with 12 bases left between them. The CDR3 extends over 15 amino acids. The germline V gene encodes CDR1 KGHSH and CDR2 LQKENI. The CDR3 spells CASSLANSYQETQYF. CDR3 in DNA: TGTGCCAGCTCACTGGCAAATTCGTACCAAGAGACCCAGTACTTC.

As DNA, the CDR3 is TGTGCCAGCAGCTTAGAGGGGACAGGGGTATACGAGCAGTACTTC. It yields the protein CASSLEGTGVYEQYF. The chain has TRBV7-8 and TRBJ2-7; 10 bases align to TRBD1. Looked up from germline, CDR1 is SGHVS and CDR2 is FQNEAQ. Germline trimming cut 1 base from V and 4 bases from J; bases unmatched to any gene: 4. The CDR3 extends over 15 amino acids.

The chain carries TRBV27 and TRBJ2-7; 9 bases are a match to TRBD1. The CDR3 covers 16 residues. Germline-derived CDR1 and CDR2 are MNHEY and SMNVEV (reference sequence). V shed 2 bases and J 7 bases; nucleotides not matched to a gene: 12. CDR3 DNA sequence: TGTGCCAGCAGTTTAGCCCCGGGACAGGGTCCTGGGGAGCAGTACTTC. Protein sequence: CASSLAPGQGPGEQYF.